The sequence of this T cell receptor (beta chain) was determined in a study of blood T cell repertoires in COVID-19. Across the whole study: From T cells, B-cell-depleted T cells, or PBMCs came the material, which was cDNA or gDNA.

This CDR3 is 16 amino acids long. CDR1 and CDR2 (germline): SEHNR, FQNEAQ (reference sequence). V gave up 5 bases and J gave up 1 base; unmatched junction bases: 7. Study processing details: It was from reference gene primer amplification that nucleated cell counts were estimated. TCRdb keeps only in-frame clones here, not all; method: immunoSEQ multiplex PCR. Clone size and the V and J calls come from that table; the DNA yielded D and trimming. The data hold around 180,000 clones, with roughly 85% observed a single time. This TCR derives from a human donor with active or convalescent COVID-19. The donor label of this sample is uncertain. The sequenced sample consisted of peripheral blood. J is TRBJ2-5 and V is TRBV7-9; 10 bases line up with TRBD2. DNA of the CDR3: TGTGCCAGCAGCCTTAGGCGGACTAGCGGCCAAGAGACCCAGTACTTC. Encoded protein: CASSLRRTSGQETQYF.